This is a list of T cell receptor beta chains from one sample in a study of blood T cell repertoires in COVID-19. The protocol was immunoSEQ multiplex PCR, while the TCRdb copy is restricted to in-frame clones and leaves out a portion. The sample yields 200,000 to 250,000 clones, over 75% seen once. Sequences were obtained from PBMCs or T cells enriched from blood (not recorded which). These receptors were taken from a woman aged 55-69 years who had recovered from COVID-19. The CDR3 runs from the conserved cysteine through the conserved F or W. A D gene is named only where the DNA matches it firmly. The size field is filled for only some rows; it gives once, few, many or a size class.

CASSFGGESWEQYF	TGTGCCAGCAGCTTTGGGGGGGAGTCCTGGGAGCAGTACTTC	-	TRBV5-6	TRBJ2-7	TRBD2
CASSLVGTLNTEAFF	TGTGCCAGCAGCTTAGTAGGGACACTGAACACTGAAGCTTTCTTT	-	TRBV7-8	TRBJ1-1	-
CASRRRTETYEQYF	TGTGCCAGCAGACGCCGGACAGAGACCTACGAGCAGTACTTC	-	TRBV2	TRBJ2-7	-
CASSMKLAGQYPQYF	TGTGCCAGTAGTATGAAACTAGCGGGACAGTATCCCCAGTATTTT	few	TRBV19	TRBJ2-3	TRBD2
CATSSGNNSPLHF	TGTGCCACCTCGTCAGGGAATAATTCACCCCTCCACTTT	-	TRBV3-1/TRBV3-2	TRBJ1-6	-
CASNEARNTEAFF	TGTGCCAGCAACGAAGCCCGGAACACTGAAGCTTTCTTT	-	TRBV12-3/TRBV12-4	TRBJ1-1	-
CASSGQGGNTIYF	TGTGCCAGCAGTGGACAGGGAGGCAACACCATATATTTT	-	TRBV6-1	TRBJ1-3	TRBD1
CASSFKAGKAQYF	TGTGCCAGCAGTTTTAAGGCGGGCAAGGCCCAGTACTTC	-	TRBV12-3/TRBV12-4	TRBJ2-5	-
CASSQDAGNQPQHF	TGTGCCAGCAGCCAAGATGCCGGGAATCAGCCCCAGCATTTT	few	TRBV3-1/TRBV3-2	TRBJ1-5	-
CASSLTVAGGQSSYNEQFF	TGTGCCAGCAGCCTCACGGTAGCGGGGGGGCAAAGCTCCTACAATGAGCAGTTCTTC	-	TRBV4-2	TRBJ2-1	TRBD2
CAINEGGAGTDTQYF	TGTGCCATCAACGAAGGGGGGGCGGGCACAGATACGCAGTATTTT	once	TRBV10-3	TRBJ2-3	-
CASSLGQGGTDTQYF	TGCGCCAGCAGCCTCGGACAGGGCGGGACAGATACGCAGTATTTT	-	TRBV4-1	TRBJ2-3	TRBD1
CASSRGYGNTEAFF	TGTGCCAGCAGCCGAGGGTATGGGAACACTGAAGCTTTCTTT	-	TRBV6-2/TRBV6-3	TRBJ1-1	-
CASRGFRDSPYGYTF	TGTGCCAGCAGGGGCTTCAGGGACAGCCCTTATGGCTACACCTTC	-	TRBV7-2	TRBJ1-2	TRBD1
CASSYGTSGASSYNEQFF	TGTGCCAGCAGTTACGGGACTAGCGGGGCTAGCTCCTACAATGAGCAGTTCTTC	-	TRBV6-4	TRBJ2-1	TRBD2
CAISGSGGSEQYF	TGTGCCATCAGTGGGAGCGGGGGCTCCGAGCAGTACTTC	few	TRBV10-3	TRBJ2-7	TRBD2
CASSMLPRQGAYNEQFF	TGTGCCAGTAGTATGCTTCCGCGACAGGGGGCCTACAATGAGCAGTTCTTC	-	TRBV19	TRBJ2-1	TRBD1
CASSVGGQGSAFF	TGTGCCAGCAGCGTAGGAGGACAGGGGTCGGCTTTCTTT	-	TRBV9	TRBJ1-1	TRBD1
CASSLTETNQPQHF	TGTGCCAGCAGCCTGACAGAGACGAATCAGCCCCAGCATTTT	-	TRBV6-5	TRBJ1-5	-
CASSSDTGGNTEAFF	TGTGCCAGCAGTTCAGACACCGGAGGGAACACTGAAGCTTTCTTT	-	TRBV6-5	TRBJ1-1	-
CASSSRGATEAFF	TGTGCCAGTAGTAGTCGGGGGGCCACTGAAGCTTTCTTT	-	TRBV19	TRBJ1-1	-
CASSPGTTDTQYF	TGCGCCAGCAGCCCTGGGACTACGGATACGCAGTATTTT	-	TRBV10-1	TRBJ2-3	TRBD2
CASRHIQGLSTEAFF	TGTGCCAGCAGGCATATACAGGGCTTGAGCACTGAAGCTTTCTTT	few	TRBV6-5	TRBJ1-1	-
CASRDRDSSYEQYF	TGTGCCAGCAGAGATCGGGACAGCTCCTACGAGCAGTACTTC	-	TRBV6-5	TRBJ2-7	TRBD1
CASSSQGAIGAFF	TGTGCCAGCAGTTCACAGGGGGCGATCGGAGCTTTCTTT	-	TRBV6-5	TRBJ1-1	TRBD1
CAVSRGSDTGELFF	TGTGCCGTATCTCGCGGGAGTGACACCGGGGAGCTGTTTTTT	-	TRBV10-3	TRBJ2-2	TRBD2
CASSFYGVSSGNTIYF	TGTGCCAGCAGCTTTTACGGGGTTAGCTCTGGAAACACCATATATTTT	-	TRBV5-4	TRBJ1-3	-
CASSQGVQGYSPLHF	TGTGCCAGCAGCCAAGGGGTACAGGGTTATTCACCCCTCCACTTT	-	TRBV3-1/TRBV3-2	TRBJ1-6	-
CASSYGGVSGNTIYF	TGTGCCAGCAGTTACGGTGGAGTCTCTGGAAACACCATATATTTT	-	TRBV6-6	TRBJ1-3	-
CASSPGGGFSQETQYF	TGTGCCAGCAGCCCGGGCGGGGGGTTCTCCCAAGAGACCCAGTACTTC	-	TRBV5-6	TRBJ2-5	TRBD2
CVLSPAKNIQYF	TGTGTCCTTTCCCCCGCCAAAAACATTCAGTACTTC	-	TRBV7-9	TRBJ2-4	-